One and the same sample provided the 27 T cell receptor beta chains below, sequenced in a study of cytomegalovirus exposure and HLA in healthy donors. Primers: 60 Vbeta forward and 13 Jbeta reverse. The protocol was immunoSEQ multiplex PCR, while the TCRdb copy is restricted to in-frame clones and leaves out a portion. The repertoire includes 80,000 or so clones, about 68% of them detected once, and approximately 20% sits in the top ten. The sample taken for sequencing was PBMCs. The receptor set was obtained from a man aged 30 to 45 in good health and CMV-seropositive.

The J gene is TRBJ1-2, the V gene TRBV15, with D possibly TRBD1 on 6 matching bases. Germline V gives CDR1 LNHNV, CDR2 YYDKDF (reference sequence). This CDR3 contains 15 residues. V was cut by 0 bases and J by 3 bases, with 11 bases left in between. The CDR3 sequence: CATSRETGSDYGYTF. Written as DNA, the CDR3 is TGTGCCACCAGCAGAGAGACAGGATCAGACTATGGCTACACCTTC. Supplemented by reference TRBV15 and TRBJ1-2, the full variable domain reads DAMVIQNPRYQVTQFGKPVTLSCSQTLNHNVMYWYQQKSSQAPKLLFHYYDKDFNNEADTPDNFQSRRPNTSFCFLDIRSPGLGDTAMYLCATSRETGSDYGYTFGSGTRLTVV.

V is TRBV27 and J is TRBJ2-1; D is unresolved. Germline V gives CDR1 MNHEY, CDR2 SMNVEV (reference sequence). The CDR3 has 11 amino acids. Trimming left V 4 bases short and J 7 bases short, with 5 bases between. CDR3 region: CASSSQNEQFF. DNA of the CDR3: TGTGCCAGCAGTTCCCAGAATGAGCAGTTCTTC.

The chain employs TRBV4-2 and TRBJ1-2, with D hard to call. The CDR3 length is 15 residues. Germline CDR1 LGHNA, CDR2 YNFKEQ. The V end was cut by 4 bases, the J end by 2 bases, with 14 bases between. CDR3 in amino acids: CASSLGRRANYGYTF. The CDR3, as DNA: TGTGCCAGCAGCCTCGGGAGAAGGGCGAACTATGGCTACACCTTC.

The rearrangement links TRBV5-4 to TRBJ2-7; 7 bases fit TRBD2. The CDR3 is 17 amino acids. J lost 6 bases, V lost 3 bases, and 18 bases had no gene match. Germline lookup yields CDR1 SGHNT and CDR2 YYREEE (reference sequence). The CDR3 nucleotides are TGTGCCAGCAGCTCCCGGGACTACCAAACCCGGTATGTCGAGCAGTACTTC. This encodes CASSSRDYQTRYVEQYF.

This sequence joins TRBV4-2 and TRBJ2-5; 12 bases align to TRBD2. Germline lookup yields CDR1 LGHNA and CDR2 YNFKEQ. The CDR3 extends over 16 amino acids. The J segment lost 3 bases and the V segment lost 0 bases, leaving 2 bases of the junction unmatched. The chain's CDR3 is CASSQESSGGEETQYF. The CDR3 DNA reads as TGTGCCAGCAGCCAAGAGTCTAGCGGGGGGGAAGAGACCCAGTACTTC.

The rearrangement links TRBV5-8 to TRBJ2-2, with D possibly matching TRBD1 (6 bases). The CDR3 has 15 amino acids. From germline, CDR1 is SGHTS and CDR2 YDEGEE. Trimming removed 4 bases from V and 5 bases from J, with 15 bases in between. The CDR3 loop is CASSRRDTGTGELFF. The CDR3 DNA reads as TGTGCCAGCAGCCGTCGGGACACCGGAACCGGGGAGCTGTTTTTT. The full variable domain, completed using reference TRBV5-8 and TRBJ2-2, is EAGVTQSPTHLIKTRGQQATLRCSPISGHTSVYWYQQALGLGLQFLLWYDEGEERNRGNFPPRFSGRQFPNYSSELNVNALELEDSALYLCASSRRDTGTGELFFGEGSRLTVL.

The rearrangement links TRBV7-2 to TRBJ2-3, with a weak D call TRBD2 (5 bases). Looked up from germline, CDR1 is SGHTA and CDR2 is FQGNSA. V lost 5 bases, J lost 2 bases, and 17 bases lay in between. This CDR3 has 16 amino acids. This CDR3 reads CASSRGGFRDTDTQYF. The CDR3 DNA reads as TGTGCCAGCAGCCGAGGAGGTTTTAGGGACACAGATACGCAGTATTTT.

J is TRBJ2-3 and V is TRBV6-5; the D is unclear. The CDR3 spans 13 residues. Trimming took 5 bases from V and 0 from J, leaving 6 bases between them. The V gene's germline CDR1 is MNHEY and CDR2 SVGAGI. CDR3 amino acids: CASSTESTDTQYF. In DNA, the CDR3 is TGTGCCAGCAGTACAGAGAGCACAGATACGCAGTATTTT.

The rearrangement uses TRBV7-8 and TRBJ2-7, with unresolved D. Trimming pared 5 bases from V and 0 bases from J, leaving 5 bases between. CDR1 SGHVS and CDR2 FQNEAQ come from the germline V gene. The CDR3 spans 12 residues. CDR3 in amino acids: CASSGSSYEQYF. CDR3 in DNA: TGTGCCAGCAGCGGTAGCTCCTACGAGCAGTACTTC.

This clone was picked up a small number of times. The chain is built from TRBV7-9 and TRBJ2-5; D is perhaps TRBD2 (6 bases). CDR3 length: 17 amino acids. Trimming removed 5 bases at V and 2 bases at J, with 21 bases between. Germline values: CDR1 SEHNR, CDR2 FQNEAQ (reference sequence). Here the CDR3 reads CASSAHSRGLLQETQYF. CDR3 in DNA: TGTGCCAGCAGCGCGCATAGCCGAGGACTACTACAAGAGACCCAGTACTTC.

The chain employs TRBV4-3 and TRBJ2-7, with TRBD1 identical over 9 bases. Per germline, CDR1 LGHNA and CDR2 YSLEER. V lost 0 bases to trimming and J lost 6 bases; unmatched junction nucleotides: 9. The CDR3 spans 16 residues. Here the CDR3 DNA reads TGCGCCAGCAGCCAAGATAAGGGACAGGGAGGCGGCGAGCAGTACTTC. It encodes CASSQDKGQGGGEQYF.

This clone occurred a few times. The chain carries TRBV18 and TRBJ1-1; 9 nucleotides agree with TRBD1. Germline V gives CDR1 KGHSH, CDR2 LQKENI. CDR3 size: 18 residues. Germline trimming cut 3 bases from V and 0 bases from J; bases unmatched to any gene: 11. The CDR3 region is CASSPQVPGQGLNTEAFF. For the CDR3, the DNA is TGTGCCAGCTCACCCCAGGTCCCGGGACAGGGATTGAACACTGAAGCTTTCTTT.

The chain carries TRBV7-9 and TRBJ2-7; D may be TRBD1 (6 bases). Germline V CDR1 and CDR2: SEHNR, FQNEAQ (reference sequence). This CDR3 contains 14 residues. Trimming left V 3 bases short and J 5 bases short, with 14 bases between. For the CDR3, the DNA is TGTGCCAGCAGCTTGAACAGGGTTGTAGACGAGCAGTACTTC. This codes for CASSLNRVVDEQYF.

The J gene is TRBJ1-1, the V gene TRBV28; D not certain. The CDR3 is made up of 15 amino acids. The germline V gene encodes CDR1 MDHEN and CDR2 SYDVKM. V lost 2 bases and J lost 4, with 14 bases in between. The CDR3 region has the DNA TGTGCCAGCAGTTTAGGCGGCTTCCGGGGCACTGAAGCTTTCTTT. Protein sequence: CASSLGGFRGTEAFF.

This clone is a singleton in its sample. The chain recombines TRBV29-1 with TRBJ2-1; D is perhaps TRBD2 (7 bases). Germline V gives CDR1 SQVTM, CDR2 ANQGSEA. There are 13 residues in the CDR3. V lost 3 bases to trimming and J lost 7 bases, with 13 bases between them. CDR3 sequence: CSVDGGARNEQFF. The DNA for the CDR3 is TGCAGCGTTGATGGGGGGGCGAGGAATGAGCAGTTCTTC.

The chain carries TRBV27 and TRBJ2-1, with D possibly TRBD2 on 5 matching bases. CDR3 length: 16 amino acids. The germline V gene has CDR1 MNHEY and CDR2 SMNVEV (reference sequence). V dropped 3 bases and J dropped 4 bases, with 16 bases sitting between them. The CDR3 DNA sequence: TGTGCCAGCAGTTTGGAGACTACCGGCTTATACAATGAGCAGTTCTTC. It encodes CASSLETTGLYNEQFF.

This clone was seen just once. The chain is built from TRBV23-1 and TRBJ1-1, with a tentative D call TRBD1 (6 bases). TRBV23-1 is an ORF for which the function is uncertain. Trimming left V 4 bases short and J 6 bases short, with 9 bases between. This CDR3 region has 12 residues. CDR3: CASSPQGSEAFF. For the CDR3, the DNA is TGCGCCAGCAGTCCACAGGGTTCTGAAGCTTTCTTT.

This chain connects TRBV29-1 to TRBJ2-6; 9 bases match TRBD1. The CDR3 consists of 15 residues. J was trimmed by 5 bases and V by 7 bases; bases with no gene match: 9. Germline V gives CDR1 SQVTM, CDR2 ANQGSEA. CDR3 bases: TGCAGCGCGGGACAGGGAGGGAGGAGGGCCAACGTCCTGACTTTC. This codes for CSAGQGGRRANVLTF.

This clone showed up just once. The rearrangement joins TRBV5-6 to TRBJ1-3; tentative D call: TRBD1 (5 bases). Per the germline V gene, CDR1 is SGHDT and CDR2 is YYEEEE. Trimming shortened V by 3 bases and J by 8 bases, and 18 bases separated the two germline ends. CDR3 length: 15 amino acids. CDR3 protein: CASSWLDTMDHTIYF. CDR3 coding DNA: TGTGCCAGCAGCTGGCTGGACACGATGGATCACACCATATATTTT.

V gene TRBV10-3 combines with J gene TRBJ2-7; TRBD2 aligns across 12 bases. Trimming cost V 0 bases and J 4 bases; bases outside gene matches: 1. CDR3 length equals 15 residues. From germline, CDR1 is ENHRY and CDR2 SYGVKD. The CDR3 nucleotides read TGTGCCATCAGTGAGTCGACTAGCGGGAGTTACGAGCAGTACTTC. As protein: CAISESTSGSYEQYF.

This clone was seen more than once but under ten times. CDR3 sequence (DNA): TGTGCCTGCCGACTAGCGGGAGTAGAGACCCAGTACTTC. Amino acid sequence: CACRLAGVETQYF. J is TRBJ2-5 and V is TRBV30, with 12 bases lining up with TRBD2. The junction had 3 bases not matched to a gene; V was cut back by 6 bases and J by 4 bases. The germline V gene encodes CDR1 GTSNPN and CDR2 SVGIG (reference sequence). There are 13 residues in the CDR3.

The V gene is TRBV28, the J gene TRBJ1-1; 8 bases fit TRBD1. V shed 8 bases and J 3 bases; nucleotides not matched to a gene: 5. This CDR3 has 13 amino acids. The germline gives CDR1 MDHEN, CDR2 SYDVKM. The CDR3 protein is CASGQGEDTEAFF. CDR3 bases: TGTGCCAGCGGACAGGGAGAGGACACTGAAGCTTTCTTT. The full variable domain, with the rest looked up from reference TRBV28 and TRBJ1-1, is DVKVTQSSRYLVKRTGEKVFLECVQDMDHENMFWYRQDPGLGLRLIYFSYDVKMKEKGDIPEGYSVSREKKERFSLILESASTNQTSMYLCASGQGEDTEAFFGQGTRLTVV.

For the CDR3, the DNA is TGTGCCAGCAGTTTAGAGGGCCACAATGAGCAGTTCTTC. As protein: CASSLEGHNEQFF. V and J are TRBV27 and TRBJ2-1, with D perhaps TRBD2 (5 bases). Germline CDR1 reads MNHEY; CDR2 reads SMNVEV (reference sequence). There are 13 residues in the CDR3. V was clipped by 2 bases and J by 5 bases, with 7 bases between them.

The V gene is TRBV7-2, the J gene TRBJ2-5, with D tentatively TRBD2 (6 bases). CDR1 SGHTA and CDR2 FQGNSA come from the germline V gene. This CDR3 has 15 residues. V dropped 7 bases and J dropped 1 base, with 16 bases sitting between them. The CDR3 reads CASIKNVGGQETQYF. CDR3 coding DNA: TGTGCCAGCATCAAAAACGTGGGGGGCCAAGAGACCCAGTACTTC.

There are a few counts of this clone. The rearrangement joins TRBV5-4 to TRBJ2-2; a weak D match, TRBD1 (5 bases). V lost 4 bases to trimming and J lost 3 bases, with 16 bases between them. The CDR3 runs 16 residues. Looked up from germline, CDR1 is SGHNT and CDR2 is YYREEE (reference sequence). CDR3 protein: CASSLSPREDTGELFF. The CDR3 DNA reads TGTGCCAGCAGCCTATCCCCCAGGGAAGACACCGGGGAGCTGTTTTTT.

The DNA of the CDR3 is TGTGCCAGCAGCTTCAGGGGGCAGAGCCATCAGCCCCAGCATTTT. This codes for CASSFRGQSHQPQHF. The J gene is TRBJ1-5, the V gene TRBV5-8, with 8 bases that match TRBD1. Germline lookup yields CDR1 SGHTS and CDR2 YDEGEE. J lost 5 bases, V lost 2 bases, and 6 bases had no gene match. The CDR3 is 15 residues long.

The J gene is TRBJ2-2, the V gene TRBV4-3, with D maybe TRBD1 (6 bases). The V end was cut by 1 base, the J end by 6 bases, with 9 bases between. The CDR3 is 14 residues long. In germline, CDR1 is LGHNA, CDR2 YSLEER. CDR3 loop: CASSQVGQPGELFF. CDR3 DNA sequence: TGCGCCAGCAGCCAAGTTGGACAGCCCGGGGAGCTGTTTTTT.